This TCR beta chain stems from a study of CD8+CD57+ T cells in acquired aplastic anemia. The overall study: Yields of DNA that came from sorted CD4+ and CD8+ cells averaged roughly 3.2 ug. Among healthy donors, CD4+ cells averaged roughly 9.8 million reads.

The CDR3 sequence is 14 residues long. The V end was cut by 7 bases, the J end by 5 bases, with 17 bases between. CDR1 is LNHDA and CDR2 is SQIVND in the germline V gene (reference sequence). Only a few counts were recorded for this clonotype. Its antigen is undetermined. Study observations and caveats: Between the patient and control groups, CD8+ Simpson's diversity did not differ significantly.

TCR beta VDJ and CDR3 were profiled, and genomic DNA was the template. MiXCR was run by TCRdb on the reads, yielding one entry per CDR3 protein. The table includes tens of thousands of distinct CDR3 sequences, 45% to 55% detected once. Sequencing used sorted CD4+, CD8+, or CD8+CD57+ T cells (not recorded which) from PBMCs. The V gene is TRBV19, the J gene TRBJ2-5; D possibly uses TRBD1 or TRBD2 (5 bases each). This TCR derives from a human donor in good health, serving as a control. CDR3 sequence (DNA): TGTGCCAGTATGGGGGACGGGCCCGGGGAGACCCAGTACTTC. Protein sequence: CASMGDGPGETQYF.